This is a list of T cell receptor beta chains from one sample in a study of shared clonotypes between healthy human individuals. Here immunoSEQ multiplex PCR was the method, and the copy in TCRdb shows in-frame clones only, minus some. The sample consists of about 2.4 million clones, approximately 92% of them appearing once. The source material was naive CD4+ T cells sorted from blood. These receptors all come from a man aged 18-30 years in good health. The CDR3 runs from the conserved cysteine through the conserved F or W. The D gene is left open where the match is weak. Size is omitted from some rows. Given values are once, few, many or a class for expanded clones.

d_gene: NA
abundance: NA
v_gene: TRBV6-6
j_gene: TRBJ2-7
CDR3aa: CASSSTPGPRYEQYF
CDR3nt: TGTGCCAGCAGCTCAACACCGGGACCACGATACGAGCAGTACTTC

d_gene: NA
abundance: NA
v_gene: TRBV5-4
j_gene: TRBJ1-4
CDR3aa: CASSLVGDATNEKLFF
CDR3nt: TGTGCCAGCAGCTTGGTAGGGGATGCAACTAATGAAAAACTGTTTTTT

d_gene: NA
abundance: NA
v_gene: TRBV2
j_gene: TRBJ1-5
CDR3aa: CASRGSNQPQHF
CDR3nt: TGTGCCAGCAGGGGGAGCAATCAGCCCCAGCATTTT

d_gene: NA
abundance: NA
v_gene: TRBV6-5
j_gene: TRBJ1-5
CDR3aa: CASSYSPVFQPQHF
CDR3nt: TGTGCCAGCAGTTACTCGCCGGTTTTCCAGCCCCAGCATTTT

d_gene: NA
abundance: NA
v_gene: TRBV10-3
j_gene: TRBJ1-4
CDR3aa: CAISVDREKLFF
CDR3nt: TGTGCCATCAGTGTGGACAGAGAAAAACTGTTTTTT

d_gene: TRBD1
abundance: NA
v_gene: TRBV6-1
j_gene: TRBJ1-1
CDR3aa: CASSELGTGNTEAFF
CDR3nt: TGTGCCAGCAGTGAACTCGGGACAGGGAACACTGAAGCTTTCTTT

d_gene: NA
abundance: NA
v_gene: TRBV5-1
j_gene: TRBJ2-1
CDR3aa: CASSDRSSYNEQFF
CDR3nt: TGCGCCAGCAGCGACCGGAGCTCCTACAATGAGCAGTTCTTC

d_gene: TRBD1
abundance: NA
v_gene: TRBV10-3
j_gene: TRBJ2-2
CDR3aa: CAISGFSGGTGELFF
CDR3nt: TGTGCCATCAGTGGGTTTTCAGGGGGAACCGGGGAGCTGTTTTTT

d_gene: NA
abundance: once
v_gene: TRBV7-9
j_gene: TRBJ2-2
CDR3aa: CASSPVGPGELFF
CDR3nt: TGTGCCAGCAGTCCCGTCGGACCCGGGGAGCTGTTTTTT

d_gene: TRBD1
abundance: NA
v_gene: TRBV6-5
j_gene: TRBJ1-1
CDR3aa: CASLRTGSTEAFF
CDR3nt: TGTGCCAGCCTACGGACAGGGAGCACTGAAGCTTTCTTT

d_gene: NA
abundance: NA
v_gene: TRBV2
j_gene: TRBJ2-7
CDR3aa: CASSVTAYEQYF
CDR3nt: TGTGCCAGCAGTGTAACAGCCTACGAGCAGTACTTC

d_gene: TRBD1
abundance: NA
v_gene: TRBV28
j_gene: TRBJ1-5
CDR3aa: CASSLSGTGYNQPQHF
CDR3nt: TGTGCCAGCAGTTTATCCGGGACAGGTTACAATCAGCCCCAGCATTTT

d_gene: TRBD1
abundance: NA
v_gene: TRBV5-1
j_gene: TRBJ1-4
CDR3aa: CASSIPDRDNEKLFF
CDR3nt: TGCGCCAGCAGCATACCGGACAGGGATAATGAAAAACTGTTTTTT

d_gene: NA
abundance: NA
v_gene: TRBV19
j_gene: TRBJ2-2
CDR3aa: CASSGLPNTGELFF
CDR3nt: TGTGCCAGTAGTGGTTTGCCGAACACCGGGGAGCTGTTTTTT

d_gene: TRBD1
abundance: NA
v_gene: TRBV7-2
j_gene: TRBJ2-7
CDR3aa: CASREDGTGSYEQYF
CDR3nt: TGTGCCAGCAGGGAGGACGGGACAGGAAGCTACGAGCAGTACTTC

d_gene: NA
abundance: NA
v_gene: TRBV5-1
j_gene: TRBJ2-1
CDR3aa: CASSLAGAPGSYNEQFF
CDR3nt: TGCGCCAGCAGCTTGGCCGGTGCGCCAGGCTCCTACAATGAGCAGTTCTTC

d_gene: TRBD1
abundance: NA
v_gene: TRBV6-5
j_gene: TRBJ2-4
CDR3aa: CASSQGAKNIQYF
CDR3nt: TGTGCCAGCAGCCAGGGGGCGAAAAACATTCAGTACTTC

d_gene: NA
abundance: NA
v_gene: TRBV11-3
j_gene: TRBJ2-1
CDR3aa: CASSLGRYNEQFF
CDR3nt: TGTGCCAGCAGCTTAGGACGCTACAATGAGCAGTTCTTC

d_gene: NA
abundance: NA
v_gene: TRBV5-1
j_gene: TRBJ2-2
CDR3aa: CASSLMVTGELFF
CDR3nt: TGCGCCAGCAGCTTGATGGTCACCGGGGAGCTGTTTTTT

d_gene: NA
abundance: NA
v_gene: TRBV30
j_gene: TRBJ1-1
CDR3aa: CAWSGGAYTEAFF
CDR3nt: TGTGCCTGGAGTGGGGGGGCCTACACTGAAGCTTTCTTT

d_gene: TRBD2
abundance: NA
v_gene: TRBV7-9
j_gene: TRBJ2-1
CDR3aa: CASSETSGAYNEQFF
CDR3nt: TGTGCCAGCAGCGAAACTAGCGGGGCCTACAATGAGCAGTTCTTC

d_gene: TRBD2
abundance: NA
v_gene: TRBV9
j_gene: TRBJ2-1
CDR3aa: CASSVASGVGEQFF
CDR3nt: TGTGCCAGCAGCGTGGCTAGCGGGGTTGGTGAGCAGTTCTTC

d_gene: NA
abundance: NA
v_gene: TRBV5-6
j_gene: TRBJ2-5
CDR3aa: CASSFLNRESETQYF
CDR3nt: TGTGCCAGCAGCTTCTTGAACAGGGAGTCAGAGACCCAGTACTTC

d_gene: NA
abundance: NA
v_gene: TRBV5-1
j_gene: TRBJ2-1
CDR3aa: CASSLGVGNNEQFF
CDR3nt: TGCGCCAGCAGCTTGGGGGTAGGGAACAATGAGCAGTTCTTC